The source of this TCR beta chain is a study of blood T cell repertoires in COVID-19. Study information: T cells, B-cell-depleted T cells, or PBMCs supplied cDNA or gDNA.

Assay: immunoSEQ multiplex PCR; the TCRdb copy retains only in-frame clones and omits some. The table shows a few hundred thousand clones, with approximately 92% occurring only once. CDR3 size: 13 residues. CDR1 and CDR2 (germline): LNHDA, SQIVND (reference sequence). V gave up 6 bases and J gave up 5 bases, with 13 bases separating them. Recruitment covered some 25 US areas and drew participants whose ages spanned roughly 18 to 100 years. Clinical history as reported by participants underpinned cohort assignment. The sequenced sample consisted of PBMCs or T cells enriched from blood (not recorded which). The TCR originated in a woman under 30 in a cohort exposed to, infected with or recovered from COVID-19 (not recorded which). The chain links TRBV19 to TRBJ1-1; D unclear. Written as DNA, the CDR3 is TGTGCCAGTAGCGTCGGGAGTAGGACTGAAGCTTTCTTT. This codes for CASSVGSRTEAFF.